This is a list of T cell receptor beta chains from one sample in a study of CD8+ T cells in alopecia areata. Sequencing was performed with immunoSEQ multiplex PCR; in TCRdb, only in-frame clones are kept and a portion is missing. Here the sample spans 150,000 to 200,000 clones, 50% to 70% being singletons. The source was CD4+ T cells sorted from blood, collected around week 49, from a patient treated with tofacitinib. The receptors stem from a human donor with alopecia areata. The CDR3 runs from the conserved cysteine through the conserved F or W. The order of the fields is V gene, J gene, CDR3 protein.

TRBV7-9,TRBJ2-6,CASSWGTSAGANVLTF
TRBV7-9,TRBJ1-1,CASSLKWGVEAFF
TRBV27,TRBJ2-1,CASSYGPHRGHLGHEQFF
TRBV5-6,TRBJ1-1,CASTQPGLEAFF
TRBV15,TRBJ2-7,CATSSDRGLYEQYF
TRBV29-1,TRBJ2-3,CSVEVLGRTQYF
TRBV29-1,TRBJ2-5,CSGSGQETQYF
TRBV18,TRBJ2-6,CASSPGLAVRGANVLTF
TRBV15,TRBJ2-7,CATSPAQGIVYEQYF
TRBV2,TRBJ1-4,CASSSTATNEKLFF
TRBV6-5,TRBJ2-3,CASRTSGGTDTQYF
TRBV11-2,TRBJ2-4,CASSLGATGGLLAKNIQYF
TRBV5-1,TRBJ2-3,CASSLDLVTATDTQYF
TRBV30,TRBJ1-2,CAWSVGSRYTF
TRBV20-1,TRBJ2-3,CSAGVTDTQYF
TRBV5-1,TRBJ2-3,CASSYGGGLRTDTQYF
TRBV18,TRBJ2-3,CASSQKPSGGTENTDTQYF
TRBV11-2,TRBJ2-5,CASSRTEQGETQYF
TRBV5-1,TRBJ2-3,CASSLRVAGDTQYF
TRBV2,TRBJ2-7,CASNPGRLVRGEQYF
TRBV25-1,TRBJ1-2,CASSALLYGYTF
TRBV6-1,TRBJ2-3,CASSSHRGDTQYF
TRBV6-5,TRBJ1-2,CASSPDNYGYTF
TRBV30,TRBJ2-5,CATKEKTQYF
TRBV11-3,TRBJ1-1,CASSLLRDTEAFF